This T cell receptor (beta chain) appears in the sequencing data of a study of cytomegalovirus exposure and HLA in healthy donors. Points from the study as a whole: Some V segments, TRBV6-2 and TRBV6-3 among them, were indistinguishable and were therefore excluded.

With 60 Vbeta and 13 Jbeta primers, the PCR was carried out. Libraries were prepared by immunoSEQ multiplex PCR; TCRdb keeps only in-frame clonotypes and omits some of them. The sample lists 130,000 or so clones, around 69% occurring once. J was trimmed by 0 bases and V by 4 bases; bases with no gene match: 3. The germline V gene has CDR1 MGHRA and CDR2 YSYEKL. The CDR3 contains 15 residues. In the case of this clone: Its antigen is undetermined.

Nominal health characterized the donors when sampled, though unrecorded immune exposures were likely. The source is a woman in her thirties or forties in good health and CMV-seropositive. Sequences were obtained from PBMCs. The V call is TRBV4-1, the J call TRBJ2-7, with 10 bases matching TRBD2. The DNA for the CDR3 is TGCGCCAGCAGCCCAGCGGGGGGGCTCTCCTACGAGCAGTACTTC. Amino acid sequence: CASSPAGGLSYEQYF.